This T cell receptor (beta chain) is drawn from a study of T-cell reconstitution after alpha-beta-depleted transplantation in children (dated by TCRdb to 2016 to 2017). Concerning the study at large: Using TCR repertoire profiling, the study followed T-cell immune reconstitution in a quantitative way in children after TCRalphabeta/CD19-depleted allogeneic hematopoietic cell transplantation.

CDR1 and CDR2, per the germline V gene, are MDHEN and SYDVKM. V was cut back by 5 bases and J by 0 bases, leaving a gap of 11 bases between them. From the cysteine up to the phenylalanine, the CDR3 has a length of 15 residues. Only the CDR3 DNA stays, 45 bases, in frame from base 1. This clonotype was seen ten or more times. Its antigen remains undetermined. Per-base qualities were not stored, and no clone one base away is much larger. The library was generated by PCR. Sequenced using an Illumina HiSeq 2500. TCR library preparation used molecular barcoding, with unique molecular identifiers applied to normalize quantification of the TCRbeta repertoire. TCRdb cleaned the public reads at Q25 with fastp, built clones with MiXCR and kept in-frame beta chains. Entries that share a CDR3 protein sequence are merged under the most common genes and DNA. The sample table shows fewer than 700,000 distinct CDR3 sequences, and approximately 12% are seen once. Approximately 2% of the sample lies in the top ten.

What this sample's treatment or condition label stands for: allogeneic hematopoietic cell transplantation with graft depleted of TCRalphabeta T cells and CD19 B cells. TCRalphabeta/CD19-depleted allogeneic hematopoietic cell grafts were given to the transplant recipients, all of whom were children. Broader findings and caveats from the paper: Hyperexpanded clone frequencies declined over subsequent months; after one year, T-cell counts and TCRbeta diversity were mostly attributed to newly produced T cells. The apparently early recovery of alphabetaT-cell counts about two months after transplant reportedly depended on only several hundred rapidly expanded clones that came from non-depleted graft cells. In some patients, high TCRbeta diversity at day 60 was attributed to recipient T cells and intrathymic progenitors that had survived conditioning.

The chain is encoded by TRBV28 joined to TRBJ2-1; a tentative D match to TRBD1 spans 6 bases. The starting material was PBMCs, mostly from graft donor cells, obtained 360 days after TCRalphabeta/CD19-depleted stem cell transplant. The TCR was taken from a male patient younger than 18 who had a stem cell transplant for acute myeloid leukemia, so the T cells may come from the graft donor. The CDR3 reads CASSRRGPSYNEQFF. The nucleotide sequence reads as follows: TGTGCCAGCAGTCGCAGGGGTCCCTCCTACAATGAGCAGTTCTTC.